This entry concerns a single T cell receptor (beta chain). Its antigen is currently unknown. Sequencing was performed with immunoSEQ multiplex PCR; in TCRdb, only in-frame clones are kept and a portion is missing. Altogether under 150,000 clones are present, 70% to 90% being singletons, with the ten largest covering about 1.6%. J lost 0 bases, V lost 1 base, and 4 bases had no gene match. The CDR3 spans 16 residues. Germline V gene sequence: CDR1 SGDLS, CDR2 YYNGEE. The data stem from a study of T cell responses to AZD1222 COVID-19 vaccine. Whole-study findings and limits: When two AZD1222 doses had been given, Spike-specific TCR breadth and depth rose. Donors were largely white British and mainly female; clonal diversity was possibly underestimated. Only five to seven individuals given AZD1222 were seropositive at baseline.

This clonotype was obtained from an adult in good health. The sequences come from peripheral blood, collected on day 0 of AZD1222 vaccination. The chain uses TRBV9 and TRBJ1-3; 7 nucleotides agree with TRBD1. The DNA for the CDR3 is TGTGCCAGCAGCGTATCCGACAGGGCCTCTGGAAACACCATATATTTT. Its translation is CASSVSDRASGNTIYF. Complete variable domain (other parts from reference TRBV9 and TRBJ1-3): DSGVTQTPKHLITATGQRVTLRCSPRSGDLSVYWYQQSLDQGLQFLIQYYNGEERAKGNILERFSAQQFPDLHSELNLSSLELGDSALYFCASSVSDRASGNTIYFGEGSWLTVV.